The 28 T cell receptor beta chains presented below share a single source sample, sequenced in a study of cytomegalovirus exposure and HLA in healthy donors. Use of 60 Vbeta and 13 Jbeta primers characterized the PCR. The repertoire was sequenced with immunoSEQ multiplex PCR; TCRdb's copy has only in-frame clones and lacks some. Seen here are about 120,000 clones, nearly 80% observed once, and the top ten hold roughly 5.9%. Sequencing input: PBMCs. Every receptor here comes from a woman between 35 and 50 years old in good health and CMV-seronegative.

J is TRBJ1-3 and V is TRBV5-6; D is unresolved. The CDR3 runs 15 residues. Trimming cost V 0 bases and J 0 bases, with 7 bases left between them. The V gene's germline CDR1 is SGHDT and CDR2 YYEEEE. This chain's CDR3 is CASSLDSTSGNTIYF. For the CDR3, the DNA is TGTGCCAGCAGCTTGGACAGTACCTCTGGAAACACCATATATTTT.

The gene calls are TRBV29-1 and TRBJ1-5; D uncertain. Trimming left V 6 bases short and J 2 bases short, with 17 bases between. Germline values: CDR1 SQVTM, CDR2 ANQGSEA. The CDR3 contains 15 residues. This chain's CDR3 is CSVADGVLGNQPQHF. The CDR3 DNA follows: TGCAGCGTCGCCGACGGGGTATTGGGCAATCAGCCCCAGCATTTT.

The rearrangement uses TRBV6-4 and TRBJ1-2; D gene uncertain. This CDR3 spans 13 amino acids. Germline lookup yields CDR1 MRHNA and CDR2 SNTAGT. V dropped 7 bases and J dropped 4 bases, with 13 bases sitting between them. The DNA of the CDR3 is TGTGCCAGCACCCCCGTCTCTAGCTATGGCTACACCTTC. It translates to CASTPVSSYGYTF.

The genes are TRBV5-6 and TRBJ2-3; D might be TRBD2 (6 bases). Trimming took off 4 bases at V and 3 bases at J, with 15 bases between the two ends. Germline loops: CDR1 SGHDT, CDR2 YYEEEE. This CDR3 is 15 amino acids long. Here the CDR3 reads CASSRGGGGTDTQYF. The CDR3 nucleotides are TGTGCCAGCAGCCGTGGGGGAGGAGGAACAGATACGCAGTATTTT.

The chain joins TRBV28 to TRBJ2-7, with 7 bases identical to TRBD2. Germline-derived CDR1 and CDR2 are MDHEN and SYDVKM. Losses at the gene ends were 5 bases for V and 3 bases for J; bases not matched to a gene: 10. The CDR3 consists of 15 residues. The CDR3 loop reads CASSPGGSRVYEQYF. In DNA, the CDR3 is TGTGCCAGCAGTCCTGGCGGGAGTCGGGTCTACGAGCAGTACTTC.

V gene TRBV10-2 combines with J gene TRBJ2-2; D is perhaps TRBD1 (5 bases). Trimming pared 2 bases from V and 7 bases from J, leaving 11 bases between. This CDR3 region has 14 residues. Germline CDR1 reads WSHSY; CDR2 reads SAAADI. CDR3 nucleotides: TGCGCCAGCAGTGAGCCGGAAAGGGGCGGGGAGCTGTTTTTT. Translation: CASSEPERGGELFF.

CDR3 sequence: CSASYYEQFF. DNA for the CDR3: TGCAGTGCTAGTTACTATGAGCAGTTCTTC. The chain has TRBV20-1 and TRBJ2-1; D gene uncertain. Germline loops: CDR1 DFQATT, CDR2 SNEGSKA (reference sequence). There are 10 residues in the CDR3. The V gene lost 3 bases and the J gene lost 8 bases, with 5 bases spanning the gap.

CDR3 coding DNA: TGTGCCAGCAGCCACAGCGGGGGCCTCTCCTACGAGCAGTACTTC. Encoded protein: CASSHSGGLSYEQYF. The chain recombines TRBV7-6 with TRBJ2-7, with TRBD2 matching over 8 bases. The CDR3 contains 15 residues. The V gene's germline CDR1 is SGHVS and CDR2 FNYEAQ. V dropped 5 bases and J dropped 0; count of bases not matched to a gene: 6.

The rearrangement links TRBV10-3 to TRBJ2-1; 9 bases map to TRBD2. V dropped 7 bases and J dropped 6; count of bases not matched to a gene: 10. Germline CDR1 ENHRY, CDR2 SYGVKD. CDR3 length: 15 residues. This CDR3 is CAIKEVAGVINEQFF. In DNA form, the CDR3 reads TGTGCCATCAAAGAAGTAGCGGGAGTCATCAATGAGCAGTTCTTC.

The rearrangement uses TRBV6-1 and TRBJ2-2, with 11 bases fitting TRBD2. V shed 5 bases, J shed 7 bases, and the junction held 6 bases outside the gene matches. The CDR3 is 15 residues long. Germline V gives CDR1 MNHNS, CDR2 SASEGT. The CDR3 DNA reads TGTGCCAGCAGTACACTAGCGGGAGCGGGCGGGGAGCTGTTTTTT. Protein sequence: CASSTLAGAGGELFF.

This clone was found once. The chain carries TRBV28 and TRBJ1-1; 7 bases line up with TRBD1. The CDR3 extends over 13 amino acids. With V trimmed by 6 bases and J by 6 bases, 7 bases remained unmatched. Looked up from germline, CDR1 is MDHEN and CDR2 is SYDVKM. DNA of the CDR3: TGTGCCAGCAGCCTTGGACAGGCACCTGAAGCTTTCTTT. Its protein product is CASSLGQAPEAFF.

The chain has TRBV18 and TRBJ1-1; 9 bases are a match to TRBD1. The CDR3 length is 16 residues. Germline lookup yields CDR1 KGHSH and CDR2 LQKENI. Trimming removed 6 bases from V and 3 bases from J; junction bases left unmatched: 11. The CDR3 nucleotides read TGTGCCAGCTCGCCCACAGGGGGCGCTTGGGACACTGAAGCTTTCTTT. Its protein is CASSPTGGAWDTEAFF. The variable domain in full, completed from reference TRBV18 and TRBJ1-1, reads NAGVMQNPRHLVRRRGQEARLRCSPMKGHSHVYWYRQLPEEGLKFMVYLQKENIIDESGMPKERFSAEFPKEGPSILRIQQVVRGDSAAYFCASSPTGGAWDTEAFFGQGTRLTVV.

The chain employs TRBV5-4 and TRBJ2-3, with 10 bases that match TRBD2. V shed 7 bases, J shed 4 bases, and the junction held 18 bases outside the gene matches. Per the germline V gene, CDR1 is SGHNT and CDR2 is YYREEE (reference sequence). The CDR3 spans 18 residues. The CDR3 spells CASRLTVVAGGRADTQYF. The CDR3 DNA is TGTGCCAGCCGCCTAACGGTTGTAGCGGGAGGCCGGGCAGATACGCAGTATTTT.

J is TRBJ2-1 and V is TRBV7-2, with D possibly being TRBD2 (5 bases). V was shortened by 8 bases and J by 0 bases, with 17 bases between the two germline ends. CDR1 SGHTA and CDR2 FQGNSA come from the germline V gene. CDR3 length: 16 residues. CDR3 residues: CASSRAAGHSYNEQFF. CDR3 coding DNA: TGTGCCAGCTCCCGGGCGGCGGGCCACTCCTACAATGAGCAGTTCTTC.

This clone has only a few counts. V and J are TRBV9 and TRBJ1-1, with D tentatively TRBD1 (5 bases). The V end lost 0 bases, the J end lost 2 bases, and 17 bases lay between the germline ends. Germline lookup yields CDR1 SGDLS and CDR2 YYNGEE. The CDR3 length is 17 residues. The CDR3 protein is CASSVAGGTIRNTEAFF. The CDR3 coding sequence is TGTGCCAGCAGCGTAGCCGGGGGAACAATCCGAAACACTGAAGCTTTCTTT. The variable domain in full, with the rest retrieved from reference TRBV9 and TRBJ1-1, is DSGVTQTPKHLITATGQRVTLRCSPRSGDLSVYWYQQSLDQGLQFLIQYYNGEERAKGNILERFSAQQFPDLHSELNLSSLELGDSALYFCASSVAGGTIRNTEAFFGQGTRLTVV.

The genes are TRBV28 and TRBJ1-6, with 7 bases fitting TRBD1. The trim removed 8 bases at V and 6 bases at J, leaving 10 bases unmatched. The CDR3 runs to 15 residues. Germline-derived CDR1 and CDR2 are MDHEN and SYDVKM. CDR3 bases: TGTGCCAGCCGGCAGGGGGGCGTCGCTAATTCACCCCTCCACTTT. This translates into CASRQGGVANSPLHF. Full variable domain (remainder filled in from reference TRBV28 and TRBJ1-6): DVKVTQSSRYLVKRTGEKVFLECVQDMDHENMFWYRQDPGLGLRLIYFSYDVKMKEKGDIPEGYSVSREKKERFSLILESASTNQTSMYLCASRQGGVANSPLHFGNGTRLTVT.

The V call is TRBV7-8, the J call TRBJ2-7; possibly TRBD2 for D (6 bases). Trimming took off 4 bases at V and 3 bases at J, with 22 bases between the two ends. The CDR3 has 17 amino acids. Per germline, CDR1 SGHVS and CDR2 FQNEAQ. CDR3 coding DNA: TGTGCCAGCAGCTCCCACTACCGTCGGTCGGGAGTCTACGAGCAGTACTTC. It encodes CASSSHYRRSGVYEQYF.

The chain uses TRBV5-1 and TRBJ2-7, with 7 bases identical to TRBD1. The V gene's germline CDR1 is SGHRS and CDR2 YFSETQ. The CDR3 has 14 amino acids. V dropped 4 bases and J dropped 5; count of bases not matched to a gene: 9. CDR3 residues: CASSVDRVLHEQYF. Written as DNA, the CDR3 is TGCGCCAGCAGCGTAGACAGGGTCTTGCACGAGCAGTACTTC.

A single count supports this clone. This chain joins TRBV9 and TRBJ2-4; TRBD1 matches at 7 bases. Germline V gene lookup returns CDR1 SGDLS and CDR2 YYNGEE. The CDR3 is 18 residues long. The junction had 16 bases not matched to a gene; V was cut back by 0 bases and J by 7 bases. The CDR3 here is CASSVGFGAGMDRNIQYF. In nucleotides, the CDR3 is TGTGCCAGCAGCGTAGGGTTTGGTGCCGGTATGGACAGGAACATTCAGTACTTC.

The chain is built from TRBV7-2 and TRBJ2-1, with TRBD1 matching over 8 bases. CDR3 length equals 15 residues. The V gene's germline CDR1 is SGHTA and CDR2 FQGNSA. Trimming took 5 bases from V and 7 from J; bases not matched to a gene: 10. In DNA form, the CDR3 reads TGTGCCAGCAGCACCTGGACAGGGTTCGAAAATGAGCAGTTCTTC. It specifies CASSTWTGFENEQFF.

The V call is TRBV27, the J call TRBJ2-7; 9 bases are shared with TRBD1. Trimming at V came to 6 bases and at J to 5 bases, leaving 2 bases not matched to a gene. CDR3 length equals 12 residues. Germline-derived CDR1 and CDR2 are MNHEY and SMNVEV (reference sequence). The CDR3 DNA is TGTGCCAGCAGGACAGGGGGGAACGAGCAGTACTTC. Translation gives CASRTGGNEQYF.

V is TRBV5-1 and J is TRBJ1-1; 7 positions match TRBD1. Germline V gives CDR1 SGHRS, CDR2 YFSETQ. After removal of 5 bases from V and 4 bases from J, the junction contained 8 bases not matched to a gene. The CDR3 runs 14 residues. The CDR3 protein is CASRRDSDFTEAFF. The CDR3 DNA reads TGCGCCAGCAGGAGGGACAGTGACTTCACTGAAGCTTTCTTT.

The genes are TRBV5-1 and TRBJ2-1; perhaps TRBD1 as D (5 bases). The CDR3 consists of 14 residues. Germline V lookup: CDR1 SGHRS, CDR2 YFSETQ. Trimming took 0 bases from V and 8 from J, leaving 12 bases between them. CDR3 bases: TGCGCCAGCAGCTTGGGCCAGGGCATGGATGAGCAGTTCTTC. It encodes CASSLGQGMDEQFF.

J is TRBJ2-1 and V is TRBV5-1; 8 nucleotides line up with TRBD1. CDR1 and CDR2 from the germline V gene are SGHRS and YFSETQ. V was pared by 4 bases and J by 14 bases, with 17 bases of the junction left unmatched. CDR3 size: 15 residues. The CDR3 loop is CASSQGAASLNRKFF. CDR3 bases: TGCGCCAGCAGCCAGGGGGCAGCAAGTCTGAACAGAAAGTTCTTC.

The chain has TRBV4-1 and TRBJ1-4; D gene uncertain. Germline values: CDR1 MGHRA, CDR2 YSYEKL. V lost 0 bases and J lost 7, with 18 bases in between. The CDR3 is made up of 17 amino acids. In nucleotides, the CDR3 is TGCGCCAGCAGCCAAGATGGAGAACCGCTAATGATTGAAAAACTGTTTTTT. Translation: CASSQDGEPLMIEKLFF.

This clone was found a few times. This sequence joins TRBV6-5 and TRBJ2-6; 8 nucleotides line up with TRBD1. This CDR3 region has 15 residues. Looked up from germline, CDR1 is MNHEY and CDR2 is SVGAGI. With 6 bases clipped from V and 4 bases from J, the junction kept 5 bases outside the gene matches. The DNA for the CDR3 is TGTGCCAGCAGCTCAGGGGGCGAGGGGGCCAACGTCCTGACTTTC. Its protein product is CASSSGGEGANVLTF.

V is TRBV11-2 and J is TRBJ2-1; 9 bases align to TRBD2. Trimming at V came to 4 bases and at J to 9 bases, leaving 7 bases not matched to a gene. This CDR3 is 14 amino acids long. The germline CDR1 and CDR2 sequences are SGHAT and FQNNGV. CDR3 loop: CASSSMWREGEQFF. The DNA of the CDR3 is TGTGCCAGCAGCTCCATGTGGCGGGAGGGTGAGCAGTTCTTC.

Notes on this clone: A read error may produce the germline difference seen at one junction end. The V call is TRBV2, the J call TRBJ2-6; possible D gene TRBD2, 6 bases. The CDR3 is 15 amino acids. Looked up from germline, CDR1 is SNHLY and CDR2 is FYNNEI. This chain's CDR3 is CASRTWGTGANGLTF. The CDR3 bases are TGTGCCAGCAGGACGTGGGGGACTGGGGCCAACGGCCTGACTTTC.